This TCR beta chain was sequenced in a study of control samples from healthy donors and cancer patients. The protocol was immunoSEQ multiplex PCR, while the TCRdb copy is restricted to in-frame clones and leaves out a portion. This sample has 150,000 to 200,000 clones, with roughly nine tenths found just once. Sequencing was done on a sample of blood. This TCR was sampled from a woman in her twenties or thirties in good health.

The CDR3 loop reads CASSPTSVVETQYF. In DNA form, the CDR3 reads TGTGCCAGCAGCCCGACTAGCGTGGTAGAGACCCAGTACTTC. This rearrangement joins TRBV7-2 to TRBJ2-5; the match to TRBD2 covers 8 bases. CDR3 length: 14 amino acids. The junction had 6 bases not matched to a gene; V was cut back by 5 bases and J by 4 bases. The V gene's germline CDR1 is SGHTA and CDR2 FQGNSA.